Each of the 32 T cell receptor beta chains below was sequenced from the same sample in a study of shared clonotypes between healthy human individuals. Clones were sequenced by immunoSEQ multiplex PCR, and TCRdb holds only the in-frame ones, with some missing. The table includes a few hundred thousand clones, around 97% detected once. The sequencing input was naive CD4+ T cells sorted from blood. Subset meaning: CD45RA+ positively selected. The source is a woman in her thirties in good health.

Concerning this clone: Other nucleotide sequences from this sample produce the same CDR3. The chain uses TRBV27 and TRBJ2-1, with TRBD1 identical over 10 bases. The J segment lost 7 bases and the V segment lost 5 bases, leaving 5 bases of the junction unmatched. This CDR3 is 14 amino acids long. Germline V gene lookup returns CDR1 MNHEY and CDR2 SMNVEV (reference sequence). CDR3 nucleotides: TGTGCCAGCAGTCGGACAGGGGGTCGGAATGAGCAGTTCTTC. It specifies CASSRTGGRNEQFF.

This sequence joins TRBV29-1 and TRBJ2-3; tentatively, D is TRBD1 (5 bases). The germline gives CDR1 SQVTM, CDR2 ANQGSEA. With 4 bases removed from V and 4 bases from J, the gap between germline ends came to 12 bases. CDR3 size: 13 residues. The CDR3 DNA is TGCAGCGTTGTTCAGGGCGGCGCAGATACGCAGTATTTT. It encodes CSVVQGGADTQYF.

The chain recombines TRBV4-2 with TRBJ2-7; D unclear. This CDR3 comprises 15 residues. Trimming stripped 0 bases from V and 6 bases from J, with 15 bases between. The germline CDR1 and CDR2 sequences are LGHNA and YNFKEQ. CDR3 amino acids: CASSQDRMDLREQYF. In DNA, the CDR3 is TGTGCCAGCAGCCAAGATCGGATGGACCTCCGCGAGCAGTACTTC.

In nucleotides, the CDR3 is TGTGCCAGCAGCAAGACTGCTCGGGAGGGTGAGCAGTTCTTC. Amino acid sequence: CASSKTAREGEQFF. The rearrangement links TRBV5-4 to TRBJ2-1; 8 nucleotides align to TRBD2. The germline CDR1 and CDR2 sequences are SGHNT and YYREEE (reference sequence). CDR3 length equals 14 residues. J gave up 9 bases and V 4 bases, and 9 bases lay outside the gene matches.

V usage is TRBV6-1 and J usage is TRBJ1-1; 7 nucleotides agree with TRBD1. Per germline, CDR1 MNHNS and CDR2 SASEGT. This CDR3 spans 14 amino acids. J was trimmed by 1 base and V by 5 bases; bases with no gene match: 4. The CDR3 region is CASSHGTANTEAFF. CDR3 sequence (DNA): TGTGCCAGCAGTCACGGGACAGCGAACACTGAAGCTTTCTTT.

The J gene is TRBJ1-1, the V gene TRBV28; the match to TRBD1 covers 9 bases. Germline V CDR1 and CDR2: MDHEN, SYDVKM. The CDR3 covers 15 residues. V dropped 0 bases and J dropped 2; count of bases not matched to a gene: 1. CDR3 nucleotides: TGTGCCAGCAGTTTATGGACAGGGGGAAACACTGAAGCTTTCTTT. It yields the protein CASSLWTGGNTEAFF.

V usage is TRBV27 and J usage is TRBJ1-2; 7 bases are shared with TRBD1. Per germline, CDR1 MNHEY and CDR2 SMNVEV (reference sequence). The CDR3 is made up of 13 amino acids. J was trimmed by 5 bases and V by 5 bases; bases with no gene match: 5. As DNA, the CDR3 is TGTGCCAGCAGTCACCCGACAGGGTATGGCTACACCTTC. It is translated as CASSHPTGYGYTF.

V is TRBV5-6 and J is TRBJ1-4; D might be TRBD1 (6 bases). Deletions cut 4 bases from V and 3 bases from J, with 10 bases between. CDR1 SGHDT and CDR2 YYEEEE come from the germline V gene. This CDR3 is 14 amino acids long. The CDR3 spells CASSRTEPNEKLFF. For the CDR3, the DNA is TGTGCCAGCAGCAGGACAGAACCTAATGAAAAACTGTTTTTT.

The J gene is TRBJ2-5, the V gene TRBV7-6; D unresolved. The CDR3 is 13 residues long. Trimming removed 1 base at V and 5 bases at J, with 8 bases between. CDR1 and CDR2 (germline): SGHVS, FNYEAQ. CDR3 sequence reads: CASSLVGLETQYF. In nucleotides, the CDR3 is TGTGCCAGCAGCTTAGTGGGCCTGGAGACCCAGTACTTC.

The chain uses TRBV11-3 and TRBJ2-2; D perhaps matches TRBD1 (6 bases). The CDR3 covers 16 residues. The germline CDR1 and CDR2 sequences are SGHNT and YENEEA. V was shortened by 1 base and J by 2 bases, with 11 bases between the two germline ends. Here the CDR3 reads CASSLVGGSNTGELFF. The CDR3, as DNA: TGTGCCAGCAGCTTAGTTGGGGGCAGCAACACCGGGGAGCTGTTTTTT.

A remark on this clone: Other DNA sequences in the same sample also yield this CDR3. The chain couples TRBV14 to TRBJ2-5; D gene ambiguous. V lost 0 bases and J 2 bases, leaving 4 bases between the germline ends. This CDR3 is built from 13 residues. Germline values: CDR1 SGHDN, CDR2 FVKESK. In nucleotides, the CDR3 is TGTGCCAGCAGCCAAGACAGGCAAGAGACCCAGTACTTC. Translation: CASSQDRQETQYF. The entire variable domain, with the rest obtained from reference TRBV14 and TRBJ2-5, is as follows: EAGVTQFPSHSVIEKGQTVTLRCDPISGHDNLYWYRRVMGKEIKFLLHFVKESKQDESGMPNNRFLAERTGGTYSTLKVQPAELEDSGVYFCASSQDRQETQYFGPGTRLLVL.

This chain uses TRBV28 with TRBJ1-2; D uncertain. V was cut by 4 bases and J by 8 bases, with 23 bases left in between. Germline V gene data show CDR1 as MDHEN and CDR2 as SYDVKM. CDR3 size: 16 residues. CDR3 sequence reads: CASSSFGGEMGRGYTF. In nucleotides, the CDR3 is TGTGCCAGCAGTTCGTTCGGTGGGGAAATGGGAAGGGGCTACACCTTC.

The genes are TRBV5-6 and TRBJ2-5; 7 bases map to TRBD2. The ends lost 4 bases at V and 4 bases at J; junction bases unmatched: 10. The germline gives CDR1 SGHDT, CDR2 YYEEEE. There are 15 residues in the CDR3. The CDR3 DNA reads TGTGCCAGCAGCCCGAGGGGAGGGATGGGAGAGACCCAGTACTTC. Translation gives CASSPRGGMGETQYF.

This clone was picked up one time. The CDR3 nucleotides read TGCGCCAGCAGCTTGGCCCGGGGGGCCGAGACCCAGTACTTC. Residues: CASSLARGAETQYF. The chain has TRBV5-1 and TRBJ2-5; D is perhaps TRBD2 (7 bases). The CDR3 sequence is 14 residues long. Germline CDR1 SGHRS, CDR2 YFSETQ. Trimming stripped 0 bases from V and 5 bases from J, with 11 bases between.

The J gene is TRBJ1-5, the V gene TRBV15; D possibly corresponds to TRBD1 (6 bases). In germline, CDR1 is LNHNV, CDR2 YYDKDF (reference sequence). With 11 bases removed from V and 4 bases from J, the gap between germline ends came to 15 bases. The CDR3 has 13 amino acids. The DNA of the CDR3 is TGTGCCGTCCGGGACAAACTAAATCAGCCCCAGCATTTT. Translated, it gives CAVRDKLNQPQHF.

The genes are TRBV28 and TRBJ1-5; a weak D match, TRBD1 (5 bases). Germline V gene sequence: CDR1 MDHEN, CDR2 SYDVKM. The CDR3 contains 14 residues. Trimming left V 6 bases short and J 3 bases short, with 12 bases between. The CDR3 bases are TGTGCCAGCAGATCGGGACGGACCAATCAGCCCCAGCATTTT. It codes for CASRSGRTNQPQHF. The full variable domain, its missing parts supplied by reference TRBV28 and TRBJ1-5, is DVKVTQSSRYLVKRTGEKVFLECVQDMDHENMFWYRQDPGLGLRLIYFSYDVKMKEKGDIPEGYSVSREKKERFSLILESASTNQTSMYLCASRSGRTNQPQHFGDGTRLSIL.

The rearrangement joins TRBV6-1 to TRBJ1-2, with 9 bases that match TRBD1. This CDR3 has 14 amino acids. Germline values: CDR1 MNHNS, CDR2 SASEGT. With 1 base clipped from V and 8 bases from J, the junction kept 5 bases outside the gene matches. CDR3 protein: CASSEVGTGRGYTF. In DNA, the CDR3 is TGTGCCAGCAGTGAAGTTGGGACAGGGAGAGGCTACACCTTC.

V is TRBV6-6 and J is TRBJ2-4, with D unclear. Germline CDR1 is MNHNY and CDR2 is SVGAGI (reference sequence). Trimming cost V 4 bases and J 8 bases, with 6 bases left between them. This CDR3 region has 11 residues. The CDR3, as DNA: TGTGCCAGCAGTTCACGGGACATTCAGTACTTC. It encodes CASSSRDIQYF.

This rearrangement joins TRBV29-1 to TRBJ2-1; TRBD2 is a possible D gene (5 bases). Germline lookup yields CDR1 SQVTM and CDR2 ANQGSEA. CDR3 size: 13 residues. V was pared by 6 bases and J by 7 bases, with 16 bases between. Written as DNA, the CDR3 is TGCAGCGTCGAGGGCGCCGGGGTAAATGAGCAGTTCTTC. As protein: CSVEGAGVNEQFF.

V usage is TRBV2 and J usage is TRBJ2-1; 8 bases fit TRBD2. The CDR3 covers 14 residues. Germline CDR1 and CDR2: SNHLY and FYNNEI. With V trimmed by 4 bases and J by 7 bases, 6 bases remained unmatched. The chain's CDR3 is CASSGGLGRNEQFF. Here the CDR3 DNA reads TGTGCCAGCAGTGGGGGACTAGGAAGGAATGAGCAGTTCTTC.

The chain links TRBV9 to TRBJ2-7; TRBD1 is a possible D gene (5 bases). CDR3 length: 15 amino acids. Germline V lookup: CDR1 SGDLS, CDR2 YYNGEE. Trimming took off 0 bases at V and 0 bases at J, with 10 bases between the two ends. DNA of the CDR3: TGTGCCAGCAGCGTAGGGGGCACCGGCTCCTACGAGCAGTACTTC. This gives the protein CASSVGGTGSYEQYF. Drawing the rest from reference TRBV9 and TRBJ2-7, the complete variable domain is DSGVTQTPKHLITATGQRVTLRCSPRSGDLSVYWYQQSLDQGLQFLIQYYNGEERAKGNILERFSAQQFPDLHSELNLSSLELGDSALYFCASSVGGTGSYEQYFGPGTRLTVT.

The chain recombines TRBV11-2 with TRBJ2-2; tentatively, D is TRBD1 or TRBD2 (5 bases each). V was pared by 11 bases and J by 5 bases, with 15 bases between. The CDR3 covers 13 residues. In germline, CDR1 is SGHAT, CDR2 FQNNGV. CDR3 in amino acids: CARREGRTGELFF. The CDR3 region has the DNA TGTGCCCGTCGCGAGGGGCGAACCGGGGAGCTGTTTTTT.

The chain uses TRBV6-5 and TRBJ2-7, with D possibly being TRBD1 (5 bases). V lost 4 bases and J lost 0, with 10 bases in between. Looked up from germline, CDR1 is MNHEY and CDR2 is SVGAGI. The CDR3 totals 14 residues. CDR3 sequence: CASSFRGYSYEQYF. Written as DNA, the CDR3 is TGTGCCAGCAGTTTTAGGGGTTACTCCTACGAGCAGTACTTC.

The chain joins TRBV6-5 to TRBJ1-1; 10 nucleotides line up with TRBD1. From germline, CDR1 is MNHEY and CDR2 SVGAGI. The CDR3 covers 14 residues. The V segment lost 4 bases and the J segment 11 bases; nucleotides outside the gene matches: 10. CDR3 bases: TGTGCCAGCAGTTTGACAGGGGGCGCGTTTGAGGCTTTCTTT. Its protein is CASSLTGGAFEAFF.

V and J are TRBV10-3 and TRBJ2-7; no reliable D call. Germline V CDR1 and CDR2: ENHRY, SYGVKD. The CDR3 has 11 amino acids. Trimming took 2 bases from V and 9 from J, leaving 8 bases between them. CDR3 amino acids: CAISEGGWQYF. The CDR3 DNA follows: TGTGCCATCAGTGAGGGTGGCTGGCAGTACTTC.

This rearrangement joins TRBV27 to TRBJ2-7; D is unresolved. The CDR3 spans 14 residues. Trimming stripped 4 bases from V and 3 bases from J, with 13 bases between. Germline V gene data show CDR1 as MNHEY and CDR2 as SMNVEV (reference sequence). Here the CDR3 DNA reads TGTGCCAGCAGTTCCCGAGACCCGTACTACGAGCAGTACTTC. The encoded protein is CASSSRDPYYEQYF.

This chain connects TRBV2 to TRBJ2-5; D tentatively fits TRBD1 or TRBD2 (5 bases each). Near its end, the DNA agrees better with TRBJ2-7, so the J call may be wrong. CDR3 length equals 14 residues. The germline V gene has CDR1 SNHLY and CDR2 FYNNEI. The CDR3: CASSETRWGYEQYF. For the CDR3, the DNA is TGTGCCAGCAGTGAAACCAGGTGGGGGTACGAGCAGTACTTC.

The rearrangement uses TRBV5-1 and TRBJ1-4; D is unclear. CDR3 size: 15 residues. V lost 7 bases and J 2 bases, leaving 15 bases between the germline ends. Germline V lookup: CDR1 SGHRS, CDR2 YFSETQ. CDR3 nucleotides: TGCGCCAGCGGCCCGGGCCTAAGTACTAATGAAAAACTGTTTTTT. Translated, it gives CASGPGLSTNEKLFF. Using reference TRBV5-1 and TRBJ1-4 for the parts outside the CDR3, the full variable domain is KAGVTQTPRYLIKTRGQQVTLSCSPISGHRSVSWYQQTPGQGLQFLFEYFSETQRNKGNFPGRFSGRQFSNSRSEMNVSTLELGDSALYLCASGPGLSTNEKLFFGSGTQLSVL.

The genes are TRBV19 and TRBJ2-7; D call uncertain. Germline V gene lookup returns CDR1 LNHDA and CDR2 SQIVND (reference sequence). The CDR3 is 13 amino acids. The ends were cut back, 6 bases at V and 1 base at J, with 10 bases in the middle. CDR3 nucleotides: TGTGCCAGTAGAGGGCCCGTGTCCTACGAGCAGTACTTC. Protein product: CASRGPVSYEQYF.

The CDR3 coding sequence is TGTGCCAGCAGCTTTAGAGCGCTGACAGATACGCAGTATTTT. Residues: CASSFRALTDTQYF. The V and J genes are TRBV7-9 and TRBJ2-3, with D unresolved. This CDR3 has 14 residues. V was cut by 3 bases and J by 3 bases, with 10 bases left in between. CDR1 SEHNR and CDR2 FQNEAQ come from the germline V gene (reference sequence).

This chain joins TRBV28 and TRBJ2-3; tentatively, D is TRBD1 or TRBD2 (5 bases each). The germline CDR1 and CDR2 sequences are MDHEN and SYDVKM. V was shortened by 5 bases and J by 1 base, with 10 bases between the two germline ends. The CDR3 runs 14 residues. This CDR3 is CASSKGDGTDTQYF. CDR3 nucleotides: TGTGCCAGCAGTAAAGGGGACGGCACAGATACGCAGTATTTT.

This clone appeared once. The V call is TRBV18, the J call TRBJ2-1; D remains unclear. The CDR3 is 13 amino acids. Between the trimmed V and J ends, which lost 3 bases and 7 bases, there was a span of 10 bases. Germline-derived CDR1 and CDR2 are KGHSH and LQKENI. The CDR3 DNA follows: TGTGCCAGCTCACCCCAAGACGTAAATGAGCAGTTCTTC. It specifies CASSPQDVNEQFF.